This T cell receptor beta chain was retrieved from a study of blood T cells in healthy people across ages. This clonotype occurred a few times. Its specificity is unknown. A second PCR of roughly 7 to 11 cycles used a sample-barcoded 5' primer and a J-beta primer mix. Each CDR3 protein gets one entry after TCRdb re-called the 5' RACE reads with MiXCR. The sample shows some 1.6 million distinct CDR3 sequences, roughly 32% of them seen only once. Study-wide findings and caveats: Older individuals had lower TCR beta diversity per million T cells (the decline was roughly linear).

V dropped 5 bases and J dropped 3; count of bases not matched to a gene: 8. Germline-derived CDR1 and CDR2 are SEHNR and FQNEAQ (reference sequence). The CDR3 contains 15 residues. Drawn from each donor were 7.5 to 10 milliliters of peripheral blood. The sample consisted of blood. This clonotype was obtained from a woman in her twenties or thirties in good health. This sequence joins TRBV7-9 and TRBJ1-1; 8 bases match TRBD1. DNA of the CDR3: TGTGCCAGCAGCGCCCGACAGGGGCGCGACACTGAAGCTTTCTTT. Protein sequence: CASSARQGRDTEAFF.